This T cell receptor (beta chain) appears in the sequencing data of a study of cytomegalovirus exposure and HLA in healthy donors. Study-level points and caveats: One later analysis reportedly identified an Asian-associated ancestry cluster that showed fewer N-insertions than the roughly 700-donor mean. Diagnosis of cytomegalovirus status made by the classifier reportedly showed high specificity and sensitivity. The study labeled roughly 160 TCR beta chains cytomegalovirus-associated.

This CDR3 is built from 16 residues. Germline V gene data show CDR1 as LNHDA and CDR2 as SQIVND (reference sequence). The V gene lost 4 bases and the J gene lost 5 bases, with 20 bases spanning the gap. PCR primers comprised 60 Vbeta and 13 Jbeta primers. Some clones are missing from TCRdb's copy, which holds only in-frame ones; the method was immunoSEQ multiplex PCR. Of fewer than 250,000 clones in the sample, about 77% were seen once. In the case of this clone: What it binds is unknown.

Sequenced material: PBMCs. The chain couples TRBV19 to TRBJ1-2; tentatively, D is TRBD1 (6 bases). The receptor's source is a woman aged 25 to 39 in good health and CMV-seropositive. The DNA for the CDR3 is TGTGCCAGTAGTACGCTCGGACAGAAAGGGGGTTATGGCTACACCTTC. This translates into CASSTLGQKGGYGYTF.